Listed here is a single TCR beta chain. What it binds is not known. These data originate in a study of T cell responses to AZD1222 COVID-19 vaccine. The study, taken as a whole, reports: The sample set comprised mostly white British donors with more females, and clonal diversity was possibly underestimated. Sampled repertoires all dated from after the peak T cell response. Spike-specific TCRs gained breadth and depth after people received two AZD1222 doses.

V lost 3 bases and J lost 4, with 17 bases in between. CDR1 DFQATT and CDR2 SNEGSKA come from the germline V gene (reference sequence). The CDR3 consists of 15 residues. TCRdb keeps only in-frame clones here, not all; method: immunoSEQ multiplex PCR. Among about 150,000 clones listed, roughly 92% were seen once. Doses given second, at about 4 or about 12 weeks, were pooled. The chain carries TRBV20-1 and TRBJ2-3; D is undetermined. This specimen was peripheral blood, taken 28 days after the second AZD1222 dose. This TCR was recovered from an adult who received the AZD1222 COVID-19 vaccine. Written as DNA, the CDR3 is TGCAGTGCTAGTGTTAGCTTCGGGCCAGCAGATACGCAGTATTTT. This sequence encodes CSASVSFGPADTQYF.